Listed below are T cell receptor beta chains from one sample, sequenced in a study of monozygotic twins with cystic fibrosis. Clones were sequenced by immunoSEQ multiplex PCR, and TCRdb holds only the in-frame ones, with some missing. In the table there are approximately 23,000 clones, around nine tenths of which are singletons. Input material: blood. These receptors were collected from a woman aged 25 to 39 with cystic fibrosis. Both conserved end residues are part of each CDR3. Each record gives: V gene, J gene, D gene, CDR3 length, CDR3 protein, CDR3 DNA. A D gene is named only where the DNA matches it firmly.

>TRBV7-6|TRBJ2-1|.|19
CASSLEAGYLARSYNEQFF
TGTGCCAGCAGCTTAGAAGCAGGCTACCTGGCCAGGTCCTACAATGAGCAGTTCTTC
>TRBV7-2|TRBJ2-5|TRBD2|12
CASSFGGETQYF
TGTGCCAGCAGCTTCGGGGGGGAGACCCAGTACTTC
>TRBV9|TRBJ2-5|.|13
CASGTEYQETQYF
TGTGCCAGCGGGACGGAGTACCAAGAGACCCAGTACTTC
>TRBV12-5|TRBJ2-1|TRBD1|14
CASGLVAGGGEQFF
TGTGCTAGTGGTTTGGTCGCAGGGGGCGGTGAGCAGTTCTTC
>TRBV7-9|TRBJ1-2|.|11
CASKRDYGYTF
TGTGCCAGCAAGAGGGACTATGGCTACACCTTC
>TRBV5-1|TRBJ2-7|.|13
CASSLHLNYEQYF
TGCGCCAGCAGCTTGCACTTGAACTACGAGCAGTACTTC
>TRBV15|TRBJ2-7|.|14
CATSRDLDRYEQYF
TGTGCCACCAGCAGAGACTTAGACAGGTACGAGCAGTACTTC
>TRBV6-5|TRBJ1-4|.|14
CASSPIGANEKLFF
TGTGCCAGCAGTCCTATCGGGGCTAATGAAAAACTGTTTTTT
>TRBV29-1|TRBJ2-7|TRBD1|13
CSARTGSSYEQYF
TGCAGCGCCCGGACAGGCAGCTCCTACGAACAGTACTTC
>TRBV6-1|TRBJ1-1|.|14
CASSKGRVNTEAFF
TGTGCCAGCAGTAAAGGGCGAGTGAACACTGAAGCTTTCTTT